This T cell receptor (beta chain) was obtained from a study of T cell repertoires in cytomegalovirus infection. Using its own MiXCR run on the reads, TCRdb lists one record per CDR3 protein. The table has some 500,000 distinct CDR3 sequences, just under 40% seen once. Germline loops: CDR1 MNHNS, CDR2 SASEGT. The CDR3 covers 15 residues. J was trimmed by 1 base and V by 6 bases; bases with no gene match: 1. Comments on this clonotype: Its antigen is not known.

Specimen: cultured PBMCs, collected from culture after CMV antigen stimulation. This chain links TRBV6-1 with TRBJ2-2; 11 positions match TRBD2. This sequence originates from a human donor in good health (CMV status not recorded). Some clones in this sample may be carry-over from other donors' samples. CDR3 sequence (DNA): TGTGCCAGCAGGGGACTAGCGGAGAACACCGGGGAGCTGTTTTTT. Its protein product is CASRGLAENTGELFF.